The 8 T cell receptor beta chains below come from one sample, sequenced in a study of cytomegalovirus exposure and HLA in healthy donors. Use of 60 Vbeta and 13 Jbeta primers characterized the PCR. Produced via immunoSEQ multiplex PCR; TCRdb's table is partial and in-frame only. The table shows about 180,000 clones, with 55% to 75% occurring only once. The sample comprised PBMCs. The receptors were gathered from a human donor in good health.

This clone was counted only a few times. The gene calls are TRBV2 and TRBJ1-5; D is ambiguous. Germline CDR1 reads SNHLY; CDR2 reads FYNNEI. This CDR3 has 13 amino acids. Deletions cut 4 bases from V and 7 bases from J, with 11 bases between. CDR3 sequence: CASSGSKSQPQHF. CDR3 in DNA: TGTGCCAGCAGTGGATCTAAGTCGCAGCCCCAGCATTTT.

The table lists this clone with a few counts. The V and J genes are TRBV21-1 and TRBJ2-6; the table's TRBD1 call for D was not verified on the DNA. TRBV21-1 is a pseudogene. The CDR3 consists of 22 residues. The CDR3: CASSKGTYPGQGAFSGANVLTF. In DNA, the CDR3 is TGTGCCAGCAGCAAAGGGACGTACCCAGGACAGGGGGCTTTCTCTGGGGCCAACGTCCTGACTTTC.

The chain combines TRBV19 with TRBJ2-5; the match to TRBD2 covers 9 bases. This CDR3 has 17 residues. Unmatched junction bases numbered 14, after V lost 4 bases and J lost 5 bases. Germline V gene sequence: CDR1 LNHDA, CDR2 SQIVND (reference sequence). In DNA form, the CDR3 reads TGTGCCAGTAGTAGGGGTTGGCGGGGGGGCCGCTACGAGACCCAGTACTTC. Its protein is CASSRGWRGGRYETQYF.

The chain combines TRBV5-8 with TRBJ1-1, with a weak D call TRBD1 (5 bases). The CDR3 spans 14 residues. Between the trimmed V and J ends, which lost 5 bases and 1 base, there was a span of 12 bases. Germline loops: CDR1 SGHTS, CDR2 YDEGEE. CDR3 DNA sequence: TGTGCCAGCAGTTACGACAGCCGGAACACTGAAGCTTTCTTT. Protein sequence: CASSYDSRNTEAFF.

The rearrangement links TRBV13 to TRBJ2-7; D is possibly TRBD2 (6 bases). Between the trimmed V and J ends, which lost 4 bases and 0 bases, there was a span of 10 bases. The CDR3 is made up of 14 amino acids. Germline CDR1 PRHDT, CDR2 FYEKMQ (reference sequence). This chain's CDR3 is CASSSRGSSYEQYF. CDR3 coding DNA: TGTGCCAGCAGCTCCCGGGGGTCCTCCTACGAGCAGTACTTC.

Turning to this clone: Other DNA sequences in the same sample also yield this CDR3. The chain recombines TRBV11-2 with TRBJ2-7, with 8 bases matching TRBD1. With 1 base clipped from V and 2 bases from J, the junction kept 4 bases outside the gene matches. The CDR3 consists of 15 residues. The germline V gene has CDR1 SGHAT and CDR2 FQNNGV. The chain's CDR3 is CASSLGAGGPYEQYF. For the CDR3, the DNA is TGTGCCAGCAGCTTAGGGGCAGGGGGCCCCTACGAGCAGTACTTC.

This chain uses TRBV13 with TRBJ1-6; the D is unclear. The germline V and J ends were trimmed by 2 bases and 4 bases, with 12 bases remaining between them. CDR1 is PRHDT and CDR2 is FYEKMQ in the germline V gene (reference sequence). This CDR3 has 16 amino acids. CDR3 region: CASSLSRVVYNSPLHF. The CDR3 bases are TGTGCCAGCAGCTTATCTCGGGTTGTGTATAATTCACCCCTCCACTTT. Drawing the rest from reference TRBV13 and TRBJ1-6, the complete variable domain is AAGVIQSPRHLIKEKRETATLKCYPIPRHDTVYWYQQGPGQDPQFLISFYEKMQSDKGSIPDRFSAQQFSDYHSELNMSSLELGDSALYFCASSLSRVVYNSPLHFGNGTRLTVT.

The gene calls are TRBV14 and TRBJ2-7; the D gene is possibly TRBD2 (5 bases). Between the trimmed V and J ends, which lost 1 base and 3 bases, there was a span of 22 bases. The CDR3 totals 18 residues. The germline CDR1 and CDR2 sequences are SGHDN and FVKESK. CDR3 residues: CASSQGFLRGRNLYEQYF. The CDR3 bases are TGTGCCAGCAGCCAAGGATTCCTACGGGGAAGGAACCTCTACGAGCAGTACTTC.